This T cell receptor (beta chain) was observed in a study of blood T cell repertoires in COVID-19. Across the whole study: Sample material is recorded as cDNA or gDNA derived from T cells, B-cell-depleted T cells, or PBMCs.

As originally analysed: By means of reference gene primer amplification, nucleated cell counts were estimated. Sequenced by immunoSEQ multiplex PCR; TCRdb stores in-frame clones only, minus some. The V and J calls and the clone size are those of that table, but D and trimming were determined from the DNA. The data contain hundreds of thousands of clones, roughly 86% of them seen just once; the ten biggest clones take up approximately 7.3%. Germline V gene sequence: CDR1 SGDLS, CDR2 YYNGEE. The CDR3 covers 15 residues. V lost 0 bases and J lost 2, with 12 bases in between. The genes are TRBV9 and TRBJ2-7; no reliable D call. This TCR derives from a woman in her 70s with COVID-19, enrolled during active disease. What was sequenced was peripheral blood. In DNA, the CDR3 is TGTGCCAGCAGCGTAGACGGGTCCCCTGCCTACGAGCAGTACTTC. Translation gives CASSVDGSPAYEQYF.